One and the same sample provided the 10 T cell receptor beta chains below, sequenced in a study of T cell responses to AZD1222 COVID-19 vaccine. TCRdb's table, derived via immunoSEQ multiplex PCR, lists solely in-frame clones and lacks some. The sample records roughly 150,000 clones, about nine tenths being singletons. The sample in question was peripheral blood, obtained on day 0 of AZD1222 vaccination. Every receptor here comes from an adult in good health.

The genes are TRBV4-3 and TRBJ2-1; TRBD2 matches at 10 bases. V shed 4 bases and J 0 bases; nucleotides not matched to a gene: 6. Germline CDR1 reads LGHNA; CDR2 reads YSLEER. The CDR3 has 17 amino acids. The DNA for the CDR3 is TGCGCCAGCAGCCGAGGACTAGCGGAAAGCTCCTACAATGAGCAGTTCTTC. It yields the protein CASSRGLAESSYNEQFF.

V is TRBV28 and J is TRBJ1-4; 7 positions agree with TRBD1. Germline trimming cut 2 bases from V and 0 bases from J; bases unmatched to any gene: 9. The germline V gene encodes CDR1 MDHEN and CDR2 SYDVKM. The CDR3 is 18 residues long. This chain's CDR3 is CASSLRYGQDATNEKLFF. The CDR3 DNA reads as TGTGCCAGCAGTTTACGCTACGGACAGGATGCAACTAATGAAAAACTGTTTTTT.

The CDR3, as DNA: TGCAGCCTTAGGCAAGCCACCTACAATGAGCAGTTCTTC. This gives the protein CSLRQATYNEQFF. The chain combines TRBV29-1 with TRBJ2-1; D remains unclear. The length of the CDR3 is 13 residues. Deletions cut 8 bases from V and 2 bases from J, with 13 bases between. Germline CDR1 and CDR2: SQVTM and ANQGSEA.

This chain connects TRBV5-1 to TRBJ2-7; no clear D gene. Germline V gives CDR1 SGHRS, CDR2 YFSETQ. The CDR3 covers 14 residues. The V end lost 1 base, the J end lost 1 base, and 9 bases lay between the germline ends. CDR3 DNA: TGCGCCAGCAGCTTGCCGGCGGATTCCTACGAGCAGTACTTC. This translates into CASSLPADSYEQYF.

This CDR3 reads CASSQLAGGYNEQFF. CDR3 nucleotide sequence: TGTGCCAGCAGTCAACTAGCGGGGGGTTACAATGAGCAGTTCTTC. The rearrangement links TRBV2 to TRBJ2-1; 12 bases match TRBD2. CDR1 is SNHLY and CDR2 is FYNNEI in the germline V gene. V trimming: 5 bases; J trimming: 4 bases; junction bases outside the gene matches: 3. CDR3 length: 15 amino acids.

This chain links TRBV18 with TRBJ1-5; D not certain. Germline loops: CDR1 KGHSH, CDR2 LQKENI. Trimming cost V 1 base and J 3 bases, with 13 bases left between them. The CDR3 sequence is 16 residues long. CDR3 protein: CASSPQGTVNNQPQHF. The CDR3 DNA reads TGTGCCAGCTCACCACAGGGTACAGTCAACAATCAGCCCCAGCATTTT. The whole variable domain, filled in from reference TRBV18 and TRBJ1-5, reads NAGVMQNPRHLVRRRGQEARLRCSPMKGHSHVYWYRQLPEEGLKFMVYLQKENIIDESGMPKERFSAEFPKEGPSILRIQQVVRGDSAAYFCASSPQGTVNNQPQHFGDGTRLSIL.

The CDR3 DNA is TGTGCCACCAGTCGGCAACCGAACACCGGGGAGCTGTTTTTT. Translation: CATSRQPNTGELFF. V is TRBV24-1 and J is TRBJ2-2, with D uncertain. This CDR3 comprises 14 residues. The germline V gene encodes CDR1 KGHDR and CDR2 SFDVKD. Trimming took off 6 bases at V and 0 bases at J, with 7 bases between the two ends.

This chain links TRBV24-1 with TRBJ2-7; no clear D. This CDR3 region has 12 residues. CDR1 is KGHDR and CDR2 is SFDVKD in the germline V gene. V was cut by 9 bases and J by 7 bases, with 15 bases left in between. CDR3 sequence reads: CATPTIVGEQYF. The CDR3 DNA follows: TGTGCCACCCCAACTATAGTAGGGGAGCAGTACTTC.

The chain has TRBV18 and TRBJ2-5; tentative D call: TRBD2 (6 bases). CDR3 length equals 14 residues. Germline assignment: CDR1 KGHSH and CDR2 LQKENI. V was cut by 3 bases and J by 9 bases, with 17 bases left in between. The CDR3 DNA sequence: TGTGCCAGCTCACCCCAGACCGGCGGGGCGGCCCAGTACTTC. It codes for CASSPQTGGAAQYF.

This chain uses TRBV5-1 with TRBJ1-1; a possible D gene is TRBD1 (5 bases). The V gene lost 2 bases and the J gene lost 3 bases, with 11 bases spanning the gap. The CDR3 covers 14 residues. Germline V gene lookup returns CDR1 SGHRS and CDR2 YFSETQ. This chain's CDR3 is CASSFRAGDTEAFF. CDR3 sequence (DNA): TGCGCCAGCAGCTTCAGGGCCGGGGACACTGAAGCTTTCTTT.